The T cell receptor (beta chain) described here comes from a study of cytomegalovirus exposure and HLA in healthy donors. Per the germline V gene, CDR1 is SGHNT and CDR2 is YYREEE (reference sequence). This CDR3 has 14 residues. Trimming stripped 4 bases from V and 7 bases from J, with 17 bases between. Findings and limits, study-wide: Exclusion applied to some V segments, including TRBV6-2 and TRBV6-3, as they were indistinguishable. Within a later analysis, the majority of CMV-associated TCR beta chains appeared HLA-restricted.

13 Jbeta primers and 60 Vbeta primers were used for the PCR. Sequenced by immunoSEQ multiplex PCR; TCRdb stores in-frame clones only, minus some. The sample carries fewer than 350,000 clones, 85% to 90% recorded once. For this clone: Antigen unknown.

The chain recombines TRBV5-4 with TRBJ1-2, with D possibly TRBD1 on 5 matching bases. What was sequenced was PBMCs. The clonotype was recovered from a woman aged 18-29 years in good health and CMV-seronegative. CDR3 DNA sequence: TGTGCCAGCAGCACCGGGGGTCGCGTGGGTGGCTACACCTTC. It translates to CASSTGGRVGGYTF.